Included here is one T cell receptor (beta chain) sequence, with context. The method was immunoSEQ multiplex PCR; TCRdb's version includes in-frame clones alone and lacks a portion of them. The table includes about 73,000 clones, over 90% detected once. This sample is part of a study of technical replicates of blood from four donors. The CDR3 extends over 15 amino acids. CDR1 and CDR2 (germline): SGHTA, FQGTGA. Trimming removed 1 base from V and 6 bases from J, with 15 bases in between. This receptor was obtained from a human donor in good health. Some clones in this sample may be carry-over from other donors' samples. The sequenced material came from PBMCs. V is TRBV7-3 and J is TRBJ1-1; perhaps TRBD1 as D (6 bases). Here the CDR3 DNA reads TGTGCCAGCAGCTTAAATGCGGGGGGCATCGCTGAAGCTTTCTTT. Translation gives CASSLNAGGIAEAFF.